A selection of T cell receptor beta chains follows, all from one sample in a study of blood T cell repertoires in COVID-19. Generated by immunoSEQ multiplex PCR, the TCRdb table keeps only in-frame clones and is missing some. The table records over 200,000 clones, about 85% of them present only once. The sequencing sample was made of PBMCs or T cells enriched from blood (not recorded which). The receptors stem from a man aged 35 to 55 who had recovered from COVID-19. CDR3s include the opening cysteine and the closing phenylalanine or tryptophan. A D gene is named only where the DNA matches it firmly. Some rows mark clone size as missing; the rest say once, few, many or name a class of expanded clone.

>TRBJ2-1|TRBV10-1|-|-
CASFSREQFF
TGCGCCAGCTTTTCGAGGGAGCAGTTCTTC
>TRBJ2-7|TRBV18|-|TRBD2
CASSLAGQSYEQYF
TGTGCCAGCTCTCTAGCGGGACAATCCTACGAGCAGTACTTC
>TRBJ1-2|TRBV25-1|-|-
CASSGRGFVYGYTF
TGTGCCAGCAGTGGAAGGGGCTTCGTGTATGGCTACACCTTC
>TRBJ2-7|TRBV6-6|-|TRBD2
CASSSGGGASHEQYF
TGTGCCAGCAGCTCGGGGGGAGGGGCTTCCCACGAGCAGTACTTC
>TRBJ2-1|TRBV24-1|-|TRBD1
CATSDIGQGVNEQFF
TGTGCCACCAGTGATATAGGACAGGGGGTAAATGAGCAGTTCTTC
>TRBJ1-4|TRBV5-5|few|TRBD1
CASSSTGVQSLSEKLFF
TGTGCCAGCAGTTCTACAGGGGTTCAGTCCCTTAGCGAAAAACTGTTTTTT
>TRBJ1-6|TRBV30|-|TRBD1
CAWNEGAGSPLHF
TGTGCCTGGAATGAGGGGGCTGGTTCACCCCTCCACTTT
>TRBJ2-7|TRBV6-1|many|TRBD1
CASSGSPGQDNYRLYEQYF
TGTGCCAGCAGTGGTTCGCCGGGACAGGACAATTATCGCCTCTACGAGCAGTACTTC
>TRBJ2-7|TRBV30|-|-
CAWSRGYEQYF
TGTGCCTGGAGTCGGGGGTACGAGCAGTACTTC
>TRBJ1-1|TRBV6-5|-|-
CASSFFSGDYEAFF
TGTGCCAGCAGTTTTTTCTCCGGGGACTATGAAGCTTTCTTT
>TRBJ1-5|TRBV30|-|-
CAWSSGEISNQPQHF
TGTGCCTGGAGTTCAGGTGAAATTAGCAATCAGCCCCAGCATTTT
>TRBJ2-2|TRBV2|-|-
CASSPGTLNTGELFF
TGTGCCAGCAGCCCAGGGACTTTGAACACCGGGGAGCTGTTTTTT
>TRBJ2-1|TRBV21-1|-|-
CASSKVGGRGRNEQFF
TGTGCCAGCAGCAAAGTAGGGGGGCGCGGGAGGAATGAGCAGTTCTTC
>TRBJ1-4|TRBV6-5|-|TRBD1
CASRTGALNEKLFF
TGTGCCAGCAGGACAGGGGCCCTCAATGAAAAACTGTTTTTT
>TRBJ2-5|TRBV24-1|-|-
CATSDARGGEQTQYF
TGTGCCACCAGTGATGCCAGGGGTGGAGAACAGACCCAGTACTTC
>TRBJ1-6|TRBV13|-|-
CASSGRQRSSYNSPLHF
TGTGCCAGCAGCGGGCGACAGAGAAGCTCCTATAATTCACCCCTCCACTTT
>TRBJ2-2|TRBV29-1|-|-
CSVKQGLKGTGELFF
TGCAGCGTAAAACAGGGCCTCAAAGGGACCGGGGAGCTGTTTTTT
>TRBJ2-1|TRBV6-5|-|-
CASSYDSSYNEQFF
TGTGCCAGCAGTTACGACAGTTCCTACAATGAGCAGTTCTTC
>TRBJ1-5|TRBV19|-|-
CASRQDWDQPQHF
TGTGCCAGTAGACAGGATTGGGATCAGCCCCAGCATTTT
>TRBJ1-2|TRBV27|once|-
CASSLSIPGVDGYTF
TGTGCCAGCAGTTTATCGATTCCGGGTGTGGATGGCTACACCTTC
>TRBJ1-6|TRBV27|-|-
CASSFNTLNSPLHF
TGTGCCAGCAGTTTTAACACCCTTAATTCACCCCTCCACTTT
>TRBJ2-5|TRBV5-1|-|-
CASRGLQETQYF
TGCGCCAGCAGGGGACTCCAAGAGACCCAGTACTTC
>TRBJ2-7|TRBV27|-|-
CASSINPSSHEQYF
TGTGCCAGCAGTATCAACCCGTCTAGCCACGAGCAGTACTTC
>TRBJ2-2|TRBV29-1|-|-
CTGGANTGELFF
TGCACAGGAGGCGCGAACACCGGGGAGCTGTTTTTT
>TRBJ2-4|TRBV5-5|once|-
CASSLGGNKNIQYF
TGTGCCAGCAGCTTGGGCGGGAATAAAAACATTCAGTACTTC
>TRBJ1-1|TRBV5-1|-|-
CASSFGGENTEAFF
TGCGCCAGCAGCTTCGGCGGAGAGAACACTGAAGCTTTCTTT
>TRBJ2-5|TRBV6-5|-|-
CASSFGLGETQYF
TGTGCCAGCAGTTTCGGACTGGGGGAGACCCAGTACTTC
>TRBJ2-1|TRBV6-5|-|-
CASSYRPSAYNEQFF
TGTGCCAGCAGTTATCGCCCTAGCGCCTACAATGAGCAGTTCTTC
>TRBJ2-2|TRBV19|-|TRBD1
CASTNRQGVTTGELFF
TGTGCCAGTACCAACCGACAGGGAGTTACCACCGGGGAGCTGTTTTTT
>TRBJ1-2|TRBV30|-|-
CAWSPLTGIYTF
TGTGCCTGGAGCCCCTTGACAGGTATCTACACCTTC
>TRBJ1-5|TRBV7-8|-|-
CASSLDQGQPQHF
TGTGCCAGCAGCTTAGATCAGGGTCAGCCCCAGCATTTT
>TRBJ2-5|TRBV9|-|TRBD2
CASSAGTSGHQETQYF
TGTGCCAGCAGCGCCGGGACTAGCGGACACCAAGAGACCCAGTACTTC
>TRBJ2-1|TRBV19|-|-
CASSSEVAYNEQFF
TGTGCCAGTAGTAGCGAGGTAGCCTACAATGAGCAGTTCTTC
>TRBJ1-1|TRBV27|-|-
CASSLQGSGTEAFF
TGTGCCAGCAGTTTACAGGGGTCGGGGACTGAAGCTTTCTTT
>TRBJ2-2|TRBV6-5|-|TRBD2
CASSLLAGANTGELFF
TGTGCCAGCAGTTTACTAGCGGGAGCGAACACCGGGGAGCTGTTTTTT
>TRBJ1-6|TRBV14|-|-
CASSQQGRLTSPLHF
TGTGCCAGCAGCCAACAGGGTAGATTGACATCACCCCTCCACTTT
>TRBJ2-3|TRBV5-1|-|TRBD2
CASSLPSGMSTDTQYF
TGCGCCAGCAGCTTACCTAGCGGGATGAGCACAGATACGCAGTATTTT
>TRBJ1-5|TRBV28|-|TRBD1
CASTSRGNQPQHF
TGTGCCAGCACCTCCAGGGGGAATCAGCCCCAGCATTTT
>TRBJ1-1|TRBV12-5|-|-
CASGSHDTEAFF
TGTGCTAGTGGAAGCCACGACACTGAAGCTTTCTTT
>TRBJ1-1|TRBV3-1/TRBV3-2|few|-
CASSQLRNAEAFF
TGTGCCAGCAGCCAATTGAGGAACGCTGAAGCTTTCTTT
>TRBJ2-7|TRBV7-3|once|-
CASSSTVRDEQYF
TGTGCCAGCAGCTCTACTGTGAGGGACGAGCAGTACTTC
>TRBJ1-5|TRBV2|-|TRBD1
CASSSRGLSNQPQHF
TGTGCCAGCAGCAGTAGGGGGCTGAGCAATCAGCCCCAGCATTTT
>TRBJ1-2|TRBV5-4|once|-
CASGFGAAGLFYGYTF
TGTGCCAGCGGTTTTGGGGCGGCAGGGCTCTTCTATGGCTACACCTTC
>TRBJ2-7|TRBV18|once|TRBD1
CASSPTGGRDEQYF
TGTGCCAGCTCCCCTACAGGGGGTAGGGACGAGCAGTACTTC
>TRBJ1-2|TRBV10-3|few|-
CAISELANYGYTF
TGTGCCATCAGTGAGTTGGCCAACTATGGCTACACCTTC
>TRBJ2-2|TRBV5-4|-|-
CASSLDSYTGELFF
TGTGCCAGCAGCTTGGATAGCTACACCGGGGAGCTGTTTTTT